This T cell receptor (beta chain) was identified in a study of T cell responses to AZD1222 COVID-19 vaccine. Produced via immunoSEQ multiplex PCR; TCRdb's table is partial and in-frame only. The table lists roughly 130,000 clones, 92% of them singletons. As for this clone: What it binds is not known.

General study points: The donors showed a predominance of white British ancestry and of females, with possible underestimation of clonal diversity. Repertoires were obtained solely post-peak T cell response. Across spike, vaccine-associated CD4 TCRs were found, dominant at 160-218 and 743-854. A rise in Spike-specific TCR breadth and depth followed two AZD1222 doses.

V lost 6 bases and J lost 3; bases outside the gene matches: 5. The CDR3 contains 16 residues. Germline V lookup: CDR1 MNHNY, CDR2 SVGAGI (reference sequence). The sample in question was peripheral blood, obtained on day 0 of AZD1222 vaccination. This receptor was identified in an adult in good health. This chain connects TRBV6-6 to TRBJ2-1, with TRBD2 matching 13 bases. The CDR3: CASRLGTSGDYNEQFF. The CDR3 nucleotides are TGTGCCAGCAGGCTAGGGACTAGCGGGGACTACAATGAGCAGTTCTTC.